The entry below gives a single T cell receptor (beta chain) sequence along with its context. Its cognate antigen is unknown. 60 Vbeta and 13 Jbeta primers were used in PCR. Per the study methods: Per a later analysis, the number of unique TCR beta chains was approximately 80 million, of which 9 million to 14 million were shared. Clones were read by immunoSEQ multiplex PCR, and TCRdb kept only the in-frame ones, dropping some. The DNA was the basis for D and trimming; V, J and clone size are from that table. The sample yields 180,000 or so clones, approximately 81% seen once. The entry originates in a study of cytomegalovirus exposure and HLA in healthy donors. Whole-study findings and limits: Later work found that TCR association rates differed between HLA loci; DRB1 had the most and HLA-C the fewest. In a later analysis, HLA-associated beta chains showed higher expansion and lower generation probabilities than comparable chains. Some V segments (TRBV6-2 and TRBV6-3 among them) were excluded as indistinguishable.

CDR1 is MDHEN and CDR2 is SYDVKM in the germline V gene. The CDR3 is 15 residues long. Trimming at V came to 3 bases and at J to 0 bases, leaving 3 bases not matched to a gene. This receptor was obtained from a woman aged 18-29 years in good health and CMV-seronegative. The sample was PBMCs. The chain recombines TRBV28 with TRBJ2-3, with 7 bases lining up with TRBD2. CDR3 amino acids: CASSLVAGSTDTQYF. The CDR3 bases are TGTGCCAGCAGTTTGGTAGCGGGCAGCACAGATACGCAGTATTTT.